This TCR beta chain derives from a study of Ad26.COV2.S vaccination and SARS-CoV-2 variants. Study-level points and caveats: Placebo and vaccine recipients had non-spike TCR breadth that was similar. Total T cell responses may have been underestimated by the TCR breadth and depth analyses.

Worth noting for this clone: No antigen is known for it.

CDR1 is SGHRS and CDR2 is YFSETQ in the germline V gene. J gave up 3 bases and V 7 bases, and 8 bases lay outside the gene matches. This CDR3 has 15 amino acids. The treatment: some 20 received Ad26.COV2.S at low or high dose, single or two shots; several received placebo; per-sample allocation not given. Collection of the samples took place on day 63 after the first injection of vaccine or placebo. Whoever gave the sample was an adult aged 18-55 years in Boston. Assay used: immunoSEQ multiplex PCR; TCRdb lists only in-frame clones, some missing. Found here are some 520,000 clones, roughly 87% of them singletons; the top ten hold more than 10%.

The chain employs TRBV5-1 and TRBJ2-3; 10 bases line up with TRBD1. This clonotype was sampled from a person aged 18-60 years who received the Ad26.COV2.S COVID-19 vaccine or a placebo. Material: peripheral blood, obtained in a trial of Ad26.COV2.S vaccine versus placebo. This chain's CDR3 is CASGGQGVSTDTQYF. In nucleotides, the CDR3 is TGCGCCAGCGGAGGACAGGGGGTATCAACAGATACGCAGTATTTT.